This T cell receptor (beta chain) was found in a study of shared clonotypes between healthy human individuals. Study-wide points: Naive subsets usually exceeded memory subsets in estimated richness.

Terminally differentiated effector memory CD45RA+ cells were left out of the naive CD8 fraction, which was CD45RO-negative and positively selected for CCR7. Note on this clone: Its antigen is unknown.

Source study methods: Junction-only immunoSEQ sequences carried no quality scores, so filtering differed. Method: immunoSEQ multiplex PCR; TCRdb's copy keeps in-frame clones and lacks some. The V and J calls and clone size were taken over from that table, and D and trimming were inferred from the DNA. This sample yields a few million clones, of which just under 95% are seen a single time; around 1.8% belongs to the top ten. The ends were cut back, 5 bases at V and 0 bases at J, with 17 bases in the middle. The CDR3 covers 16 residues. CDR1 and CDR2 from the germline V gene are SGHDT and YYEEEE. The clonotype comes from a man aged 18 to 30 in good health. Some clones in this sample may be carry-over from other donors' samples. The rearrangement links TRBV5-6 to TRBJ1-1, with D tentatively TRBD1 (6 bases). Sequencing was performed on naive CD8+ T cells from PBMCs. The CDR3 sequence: CASSFGGGRVNTEAFF. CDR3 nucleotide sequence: TGTGCCAGCAGTTTCGGTGGGGGGCGGGTGAACACTGAAGCTTTCTTT.